These 31 T cell receptor beta chains were all obtained from the same sample, sequenced in a study of shared T cell receptors in the human thymus. Sequencing used immunoSEQ multiplex PCR; TCRdb keeps in-frame clones, though not all of them. The sample has about 380,000 clones, 85% to 95% seen once. Specimen: thymocytes. The receptors come from a human donor.

V is TRBV19 and J is TRBJ2-2; 11 bases map to TRBD2. This CDR3 is built from 15 residues. Trimming at V came to 5 bases and at J to 7 bases, leaving 6 bases not matched to a gene. The germline CDR1 and CDR2 sequences are LNHDA and SQIVND (reference sequence). The CDR3 DNA is TGTGCCAGTAGTTTTAGCGGGAGGGGTGGCGGGGAGCTGTTTTTT. It codes for CASSFSGRGGGELFF.

The V gene is TRBV6-1, the J gene TRBJ2-2; D gene ambiguous. There are 19 residues in the CDR3. Trimming stripped 0 bases from V and 0 bases from J, with 17 bases between. Per the germline V gene, CDR1 is MNHNS and CDR2 is SASEGT. The CDR3 reads CASSEAMGRATTNTGELFF. The CDR3 coding sequence is TGTGCCAGCAGTGAAGCGATGGGCAGAGCTACAACGAACACCGGGGAGCTGTTTTTT.

This sequence joins TRBV5-6 and TRBJ2-1; D possibly uses TRBD1 or TRBD2 (5 bases each). The V gene's germline CDR1 is SGHDT and CDR2 YYEEEE. The CDR3 spans 15 residues. V was clipped by 6 bases and J by 6 bases, with 19 bases between them. In DNA form, the CDR3 reads TGTGCCAGCAAACCTGGGACGGGCTTTTTCAATGAGCAGTTCTTC. Translated, it gives CASKPGTGFFNEQFF.

V and J are TRBV7-9 and TRBJ1-3, with TRBD1 matching 9 bases. There are 16 residues in the CDR3. Per germline, CDR1 SEHNR and CDR2 FQNEAQ (reference sequence). V gave up 6 bases and J gave up 0 bases; unmatched junction bases: 6. CDR3 in DNA: TGTGCCAGCAGGTCGACAGGGGGTCGCTCTGGAAACACCATATATTTT. This translates into CASRSTGGRSGNTIYF.

The chain couples TRBV27 to TRBJ2-3; D is possibly TRBD2 (5 bases). CDR1 and CDR2 from the germline V gene are MNHEY and SMNVEV (reference sequence). The CDR3 consists of 15 residues. Trimming left V 3 bases short and J 2 bases short, with 12 bases between. In DNA, the CDR3 is TGTGCCAGCAGTTTGGGGAGTCCGCCCACAGATACGCAGTATTTT. Translating gives CASSLGSPPTDTQYF.

CDR3 in amino acids: CASSRVPGTEQYF. As DNA, the CDR3 is TGTGCCAGCAGCAGAGTACCGGGCACGGAGCAGTACTTC. The V call is TRBV6-1, the J call TRBJ2-7; no firm D call. Trimming stripped 6 bases from V and 7 bases from J, with 16 bases between. The germline V gene encodes CDR1 MNHNS and CDR2 SASEGT. CDR3 size: 13 residues.

V usage is TRBV27 and J usage is TRBJ2-7; 7 nucleotides match TRBD2. Germline assignment: CDR1 MNHEY and CDR2 SMNVEV (reference sequence). The CDR3 consists of 15 residues. V lost 0 bases, J lost 4 bases, and 6 bases stayed unmatched. CDR3 region: CASSLSPGSGYEQYF. The CDR3, as DNA: TGTGCCAGCAGTTTATCACCCGGTAGCGGGTACGAGCAGTACTTC.

The chain uses TRBV28 and TRBJ1-2; maybe TRBD1 (5 bases). Germline assignment: CDR1 MDHEN and CDR2 SYDVKM. This CDR3 contains 16 residues. V was pared by 3 bases and J by 8 bases, with 22 bases between. CDR3 region: CASSFCQGKSSGGYTF. DNA for the CDR3: TGTGCCAGCAGTTTCTGCCAGGGTAAGAGTTCGGGCGGCTACACCTTC.

This chain links TRBV21-1 with TRBJ2-7; TRBD1 is the table's D call and was not checked against the DNA. TRBV21-1 is assigned pseudogene status. The length of the CDR3 is 13 residues. For the CDR3, the DNA is TGTGCCAGCAGTATGAGACAGTCCTACGAGCAGTACTTC. The encoded protein is CASSMRQSYEQYF.

This chain connects TRBV28 to TRBJ2-7; tentative D call: TRBD2 (6 bases). CDR3 size: 16 residues. V was clipped by 3 bases and J by 2 bases, with 17 bases between them. Germline V lookup: CDR1 MDHEN, CDR2 SYDVKM. CDR3 DNA sequence: TGTGCCAGCAGTTTTTGGCCCCCCGGAGGGCCCTACGAGCAGTACTTC. Translating gives CASSFWPPGGPYEQYF.

This chain links TRBV11-2 with TRBJ1-2; D perhaps matches TRBD1 (6 bases). The CDR3 length is 15 residues. Germline V lookup: CDR1 SGHAT, CDR2 FQNNGV. Trimming removed 4 bases at V and 4 bases at J, with 16 bases between. The CDR3 reads CASSSRMGAGYGYTF. The DNA for the CDR3 is TGTGCCAGCAGCTCCCGAATGGGGGCGGGCTATGGCTACACCTTC.

This clone was seen only once. V gene TRBV7-9 combines with J gene TRBJ2-4; 8 positions agree with TRBD1. This CDR3 has 15 amino acids. From germline, CDR1 is SEHNR and CDR2 FQNEAQ (reference sequence). V trimming: 1 base; J trimming: 8 bases; junction bases outside the gene matches: 7. The CDR3 DNA sequence: TGTGCCAGCAGCTTAGTGCAGGGGGCGAAGGACATTCAGTACTTC. Amino acids: CASSLVQGAKDIQYF.

The chain employs TRBV6-5 and TRBJ1-5, with D possibly TRBD1 on 5 matching bases. The CDR3 is 15 amino acids. Germline CDR1 and CDR2: MNHEY and SVGAGI. Trimming shortened V by 6 bases and J by 5 bases, and 17 bases separated the two germline ends. This CDR3 reads CASSPVGLVHQPQHF. Here the CDR3 DNA reads TGTGCCAGCAGCCCCGTGGGACTGGTTCATCAGCCCCAGCATTTT.

V gene TRBV14 combines with J gene TRBJ2-7; 8 nucleotides agree with TRBD2. Germline V gene lookup returns CDR1 SGHDN and CDR2 FVKESK. V lost 1 base to trimming and J lost 3 bases; unmatched junction nucleotides: 5. The CDR3 is 15 amino acids. DNA of the CDR3: TGTGCCAGCAGCCAAGGATCACTAGCGGTCTACGAGCAGTACTTC. Encoded protein: CASSQGSLAVYEQYF.

The chain uses TRBV2 and TRBJ2-7; 11 bases are a match to TRBD2. Germline CDR1 SNHLY, CDR2 FYNNEI. The CDR3 is 16 amino acids. V lost 1 base to trimming and J lost 3 bases; unmatched junction nucleotides: 5. The CDR3 DNA reads TGTGCCAGCAGTGAAGGATTAGCGGGAGGGGGCTACGAGCAGTACTTC. Amino acids: CASSEGLAGGGYEQYF. Full variable domain (rest looked up from reference TRBV2 and TRBJ2-7): EPEVTQTPSHQVTQMGQEVILRCVPISNHLYFYWYRQILGQKVEFLVSFYNNEISEKSEIFDDQFSVERPDGSNFTLKIRSTKLEDSAMYFCASSEGLAGGGYEQYFGPGTRLTVT.

V gene TRBV18 combines with J gene TRBJ1-1; TRBD1 aligns across 10 bases. Looked up from germline, CDR1 is KGHSH and CDR2 is LQKENI. The V gene end was trimmed by 3 bases and the J gene end by 0 bases; junction bases not matched to a gene: 4. This CDR3 spans 16 amino acids. CDR3 in amino acids: CASSPRTGGMNTEAFF. The CDR3 nucleotides are TGTGCCAGCTCACCTCGGACAGGGGGGATGAACACTGAAGCTTTCTTT.

The rearrangement joins TRBV5-6 to TRBJ1-2; perhaps TRBD1 as D (5 bases). In germline, CDR1 is SGHDT, CDR2 YYEEEE. V was cut by 3 bases and J by 0 bases, with 15 bases left in between. This CDR3 comprises 16 residues. CDR3 DNA: TGTGCCAGCAGCTACCGTGGGGCCGAATCTAACTATGGCTACACCTTC. Residues: CASSYRGAESNYGYTF.

This clone showed up just a few times. The V gene is TRBV7-6, the J gene TRBJ2-7; 7 bases agree with TRBD2. CDR3 length: 16 residues. V gave up 3 bases and J gave up 3 bases; unmatched junction bases: 11. The germline CDR1 and CDR2 sequences are SGHVS and FNYEAQ. CDR3 sequence: CASSFGRAGRSYEQYF. The CDR3 DNA is TGTGCCAGCAGCTTTGGGCGAGCGGGAAGAAGCTACGAGCAGTACTTC.

This clone was counted a single time. The chain is built from TRBV28 and TRBJ2-3; 8 bases match TRBD1. J was trimmed by 4 bases and V by 6 bases; bases with no gene match: 9. Per the germline V gene, CDR1 is MDHEN and CDR2 is SYDVKM. This CDR3 contains 15 residues. The CDR3 sequence: CASRFPDRAADTQYF. The CDR3 DNA is TGTGCCAGCAGGTTTCCGGACAGGGCCGCAGATACGCAGTATTTT.

The V gene is TRBV27, the J gene TRBJ1-5; D gene unclear. The germline CDR1 and CDR2 sequences are MNHEY and SMNVEV (reference sequence). Trimming cost V 5 bases and J 1 base, with 9 bases left between them. The CDR3 consists of 14 residues. CDR3 nucleotides: TGTGCCAGCAGTACCATAGGGAGCAATCAGCCCCAGCATTTT. Translation: CASSTIGSNQPQHF.

This chain links TRBV19 with TRBJ1-5, with 7 bases that match TRBD1. The J segment lost 0 bases and the V segment lost 6 bases, leaving 8 bases of the junction unmatched. The CDR3 loop spans 16 amino acids. Germline V CDR1 and CDR2: LNHDA, SQIVND (reference sequence). The CDR3: CASRGPRGYSNQPQHF. The DNA for the CDR3 is TGTGCCAGTAGGGGACCCAGGGGGTATAGCAATCAGCCCCAGCATTTT.

The chain combines TRBV5-1 with TRBJ2-5, with 7 bases identical to TRBD2. The CDR3 spans 13 residues. CDR1 and CDR2 (germline): SGHRS, YFSETQ. Trimming removed 9 bases from V and 2 bases from J; junction bases left unmatched: 7. CDR3 in amino acids: CATGSSGQETQYF. The CDR3 DNA reads TGCGCCACCGGATCTAGCGGACAAGAGACCCAGTACTTC.

This clone was recorded once. DNA for the CDR3: TGTGCCAGCAGCTGGGCGACGGGGAGGTCCTACGAGCAGTACTTC. This translates into CASSWATGRSYEQYF. V usage is TRBV27 and J usage is TRBJ2-7, with D perhaps matching TRBD2 (6 bases). The germline gives CDR1 MNHEY, CDR2 SMNVEV (reference sequence). CDR3 length: 15 amino acids. Between the trimmed V and J ends, which lost 6 bases and 1 base, there was a span of 16 bases.

This chain links TRBV18 with TRBJ2-7; D is ambiguous. The CDR3 totals 12 residues. V lost 1 base to trimming and J lost 6 bases, with 7 bases between them. Germline V gives CDR1 KGHSH, CDR2 LQKENI. CDR3 bases: TGTGCCAGCTCACCACAGGGTAGCGAGCAGTACTTC. Its protein is CASSPQGSEQYF.

The rearrangement links TRBV28 to TRBJ2-1; D unclear. Germline V gene data show CDR1 as MDHEN and CDR2 as SYDVKM. Trimming pared 5 bases from V and 0 bases from J, leaving 8 bases between. This CDR3 is built from 14 residues. The CDR3 DNA reads as TGTGCCAGCAGTACCCCCGGCTCCTACAATGAGCAGTTCTTC. Translated, it gives CASSTPGSYNEQFF.

About this clone: The same CDR3 also results from other DNA sequences found in this sample. The J gene is TRBJ2-7, the V gene TRBV2; 13 nucleotides line up with TRBD2. The CDR3 spans 17 residues. Germline values: CDR1 SNHLY, CDR2 FYNNEI. V dropped 3 bases and J dropped 1; count of bases not matched to a gene: 6. CDR3: CASSDSGLAGESYEQYF. The CDR3 nucleotides are TGTGCCAGCAGTGATTCCGGACTAGCGGGAGAATCCTACGAGCAGTACTTC.

The chain recombines TRBV27 with TRBJ1-1; TRBD1 agrees at 9 bases. Germline V CDR1 and CDR2: MNHEY, SMNVEV (reference sequence). The CDR3 has 16 residues. Trimming cost V 5 bases and J 4 bases; bases outside gene matches: 11. CDR3: CASSPTFDRGGTEAFF. For the CDR3, the DNA is TGTGCCAGCAGTCCGACCTTCGACAGGGGGGGCACTGAAGCTTTCTTT.

The chain employs TRBV4-1 and TRBJ2-1; 9 bases are shared with TRBD2. Germline lookup yields CDR1 MGHRA and CDR2 YSYEKL. The CDR3 loop spans 17 amino acids. The V gene end was trimmed by 0 bases and the J gene end by 3 bases; junction bases not matched to a gene: 6. The CDR3 DNA follows: TGCGCCAGCAGCCAAGATGGCGGCGGGAGGGACTACAATGAGCAGTTCTTC. Translating it yields CASSQDGGGRDYNEQFF.

The rearrangement uses TRBV10-1 and TRBJ2-1; 8 nucleotides align to TRBD2. The V gene end was trimmed by 5 bases and the J gene end by 3 bases; junction bases not matched to a gene: 15. Germline-derived CDR1 and CDR2 are WNHNN and SYGVQD (reference sequence). CDR3 size: 18 residues. In nucleotides, the CDR3 is TGCGCCAGCAGTTTCCCTGGAGGGCGGGAGGATTTCTACAATGAGCAGTTCTTC. This codes for CASSFPGGREDFYNEQFF.

This rearrangement joins TRBV5-4 to TRBJ2-1; tentative D call: TRBD2 (6 bases). The V end lost 4 bases, the J end lost 10 bases, and 21 bases lay between the germline ends. CDR1 SGHNT and CDR2 YYREEE come from the germline V gene (reference sequence). The CDR3 is 15 amino acids. As DNA, the CDR3 is TGTGCCAGCAGCCCATTCCGGGACCGGGGGAGCGAGCAGTTCTTC. As protein: CASSPFRDRGSEQFF.

The genes are TRBV27 and TRBJ1-5, with 7 bases identical to TRBD1. The V segment lost 2 bases and the J segment 4 bases; nucleotides outside the gene matches: 8. Germline V gives CDR1 MNHEY, CDR2 SMNVEV (reference sequence). This CDR3 is 16 amino acids long. The CDR3 nucleotides are TGTGCCAGCAGTTTAGGCCGGGACAGCTTTAATCAGCCCCAGCATTTT. This translates into CASSLGRDSFNQPQHF.